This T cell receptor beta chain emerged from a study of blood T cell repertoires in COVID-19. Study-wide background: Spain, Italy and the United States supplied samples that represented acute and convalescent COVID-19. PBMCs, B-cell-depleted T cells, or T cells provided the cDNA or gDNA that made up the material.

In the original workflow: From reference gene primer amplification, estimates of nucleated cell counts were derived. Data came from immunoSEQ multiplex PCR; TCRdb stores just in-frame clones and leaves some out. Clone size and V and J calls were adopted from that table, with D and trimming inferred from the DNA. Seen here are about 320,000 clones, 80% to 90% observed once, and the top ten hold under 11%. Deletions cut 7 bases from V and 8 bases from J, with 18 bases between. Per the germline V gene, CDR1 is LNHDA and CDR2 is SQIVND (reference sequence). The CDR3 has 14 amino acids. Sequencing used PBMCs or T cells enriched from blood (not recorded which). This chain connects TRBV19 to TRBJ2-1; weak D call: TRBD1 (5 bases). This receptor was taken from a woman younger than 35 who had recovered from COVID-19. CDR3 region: CASKGQGALDEQFF. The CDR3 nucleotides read TGTGCCAGTAAGGGGCAAGGCGCTTTGGATGAGCAGTTCTTC.